A selection of T cell receptor beta chains follows, all from one sample in a study of T cells in Graves' hyperthyroidism and ophthalmopathy. MiXCR was run by TCRdb on the multiplex PCR reads, yielding one entry per CDR3 protein. The table shows some 760,000 distinct CDR3 sequences, with 11% to 15% occurring only once. The sequenced sample was blood. All receptors derive from a woman aged 18-35 years with Graves' hyperthyroidism. The CDR3 runs from the conserved cysteine through the conserved F or W. The order of the fields is clone size, D gene, J gene, V gene, CDR3 protein, CDR3 DNA. D genes are given only for firm matches. Size tells how often a clone was seen (once, few, many) or the class of an expanded clone, and some rows leave it out.

-	-	TRBJ2-1	TRBV4-1	CASSQDTGAYNEQFF	TGCGCCAGCAGCCAAGACACGGGAGCCTACAATGAGCAGTTCTTC
many	-	TRBJ1-1	TRBV18	CASSPQGGANTEAFF	TGTGCCAGCTCACCCCAGGGAGGGGCGAACACTGAAGCTTTCTTT
-	TRBD1	TRBJ2-7	TRBV20-1	CSASADRGREQYF	TGCAGTGCGAGCGCCGACAGGGGGCGAGAGCAGTACTTC
-	-	TRBJ1-2	TRBV7-8	CASSFDRTGGYTF	TGTGCCAGCAGCTTCGACAGGACGGGGGGCTACACCTTC
many	-	TRBJ2-1	TRBV20-1	CSARQASASSYNEQFF	TGCAGTGCTAGACAGGCGAGCGCGAGCTCCTACAATGAGCAGTTCTTC
-	TRBD2	TRBJ2-2	TRBV20-1	CSASIGLAGTGELFF	TGCAGTGCTAGCATCGGACTAGCGGGTACCGGGGAGCTGTTTTTT
few	-	TRBJ1-3	TRBV6-1	CASSLTGPSGNTIYF	TGTGCCAGCAGCCTAACAGGACCCTCTGGAAACACCATATATTTT
many	-	TRBJ1-1	TRBV30	CAGEGLPTERAFF	TGTGCTGGAGAGGGTTTGCCCACTGAGAGAGCTTTCTTT
many	-	TRBJ2-3	TRBV28	CASSPRGRKADTQYF	TGTGCCAGCAGCCCAAGAGGGCGGAAGGCAGATACGCAGTATTTT
many	TRBD2	TRBJ2-1	TRBV11-2	CASGTSGRLDEQFF	TGTGCCAGCGGGACTAGCGGGAGGTTAGATGAGCAGTTCTTC
many	TRBD2	TRBJ2-1	TRBV3-1	CASSQFPAGGPGDEQFF	TGTGCCAGCAGTCAATTCCCGGCGGGAGGGCCTGGGGATGAGCAGTTCTTC
-	-	TRBJ2-5	TRBV6-1	CASTRRVGKETQYF	TGTGCCAGCACCAGACGGGTCGGAAAAGAGACCCAGTACTTC
-	-	TRBJ1-5	TRBV4-2	CASSQAADQPQHF	TGTGCCAGCAGCCAAGCGGCAGACCAGCCCCAGCATTTT
many	TRBD2	TRBJ2-1	TRBV6-6	CASSYLPPGLAGSGDEQFF	TGTGCCAGCAGTTACCTCCCTCCGGGACTAGCGGGATCAGGGGATGAGCAGTTCTTC
many	-	TRBJ2-3	TRBV6-2/TRBV6-3	CASSVGDEDTDTQYF	TGTGCCAGCAGCGTAGGAGATGAGGACACAGATACGCAGTATTTT
few	TRBD1	TRBJ2-2	TRBV12-3/TRBV12-4	CASSDTGTATGELFF	TGTGCCAGCAGTGACACCGGGACAGCCACCGGGGAGCTGTTTTTT
many	-	TRBJ2-1	TRBV11-2	CASSRGGASYNEQFF	TGTGCCAGCAGCCGAGGGGGGGCTTCCTACAATGAGCAGTTCTTC
few	TRBD2	TRBJ2-1	TRBV2	CASMGLAGEQFF	TGCGCCAGCATGGGACTAGCCGGGGAGCAGTTCTTC
-	-	TRBJ2-1	TRBV19	CASSIAWTGRVNEQFF	TGTGCCAGTAGTATAGCCTGGACAGGGAGGGTCAATGAGCAGTTCTTC
-	TRBD2	TRBJ2-7	TRBV29-1	CSVDLGGLAGEQYF	TGCAGCGTTGATTTGGGCGGGCTAGCGGGCGAGCAGTACTTC
few	-	TRBJ2-5	TRBV18	CASFGQRAQETQYF	TGTGCCAGCTTCGGACAGAGGGCCCAGGAGACCCAGTACTTC
-	TRBD2	TRBJ2-1	TRBV18	CASSPPMSGSTGNEQFF	TGTGCCAGCTCACCACCCATGAGCGGGAGTACCGGGAATGAGCAGTTCTTC
few	-	TRBJ2-5	TRBV20-1	CSAAPGRAKETQYF	TGCAGTGCTGCGCCGGGACGCGCAAAAGAGACCCAGTACTTC
many	-	TRBJ2-3	TRBV20-1	CSARVGASTDTQYF	TGCAGTGCTAGAGTTGGGGCTAGCACAGATACGCAGTATTTT
many	TRBD1	TRBJ2-6	TRBV7-9	CASSQPRQGLRGANVLTF	TGTGCCAGCAGCCAGCCTCGACAGGGGCTCCGGGGGGCCAACGTCCTGACTTTC
-	-	TRBJ2-1	TRBV27	CASSKAGAPYNEQFF	TGTGCCAGCAGCAAGGCGGGGGCCCCTTACAATGAGCAGTTCTTC
many	TRBD1	TRBJ2-7	TRBV2	CASRGQQYSSYEQYF	TGTGCCAGCAGGGGACAGCAGTATAGCTCCTACGAGCAGTACTTC
few	-	TRBJ1-5	TRBV20-1	CSATGPNQPQHF	TGCAGCGCCACAGGGCCGAATCAGCCCCAGCATTTT
-	-	TRBJ2-5	TRBV6-1	CASSGMSLTSETQYF	TGTGCCAGCAGCGGTATGTCCCTAACCTCGGAGACCCAGTACTTC
-	-	TRBJ2-2	TRBV12-3/TRBV12-4	CASRPSPTGTGELFF	TGTGCCAGCAGGCCTAGCCCTACGGGTACCGGGGAGCTGTTTTTT
-	TRBD2	TRBJ2-3	TRBV19	CASSPERGWLYTQYF	TGTGCCAGTAGCCCGGAGCGGGGGTGGTTGTATACGCAGTATTTT
many	-	TRBJ2-1	TRBV3-1	CASSQELLAGRGNEQFF	TGTGCCAGCAGCCAAGAGTTGTTGGCGGGTCGGGGGAATGAGCAGTTCTTC
-	TRBD1	TRBJ2-7	TRBV4-1	CASSPGAAGGSYEQYF	TGCGCCAGCAGCCCAGGCGCGGCAGGGGGCTCCTACGAGCAGTACTTC
-	-	TRBJ2-4	TRBV5-1	CASSQDSLLAKNIQYF	TGCGCCAGCAGCCAGGACAGCCTACTAGCCAAAAACATTCAGTACTTC
many	-	TRBJ1-1	TRBV6-2/TRBV6-3	CASSYSSGDPNTEAFF	TGTGCCAGCAGTTACTCGTCCGGGGACCCTAACACTGAAGCTTTCTTT
many	-	TRBJ1-5	TRBV18	CASSPRGIGQPQHF	TGTGCCAGCTCACCACGGGGGATAGGGCAGCCCCAGCATTTT
many	-	TRBJ1-5	TRBV18	CASSPEQAIGPQHF	TGTGCCAGCTCACCTGAGCAGGCCATAGGGCCCCAGCATTTT
many	-	TRBJ2-1	TRBV6-5	CASSYSQGNNNEQFF	TGTGCCAGCAGTTACTCTCAAGGAAATAACAATGAGCAGTTCTTC
-	TRBD2	TRBJ2-1	TRBV9	CASSTPGLNEQFF	TGTGCCAGCAGCACCCCGGGACTAAATGAGCAGTTCTTC
many	-	TRBJ1-5	TRBV28	CASSSRDAGGPYSNQPQHF	TGTGCCAGCAGTAGCCGGGACGCAGGAGGCCCTTATAGCAATCAGCCCCAGCATTTT
many	-	TRBJ2-7	TRBV6-2/TRBV6-3	CASSYARAREQYF	TGTGCCAGCAGTTACGCCCGGGCGCGGGAGCAGTACTTC
few	TRBD2	TRBJ2-7	TRBV24-1	CATSGLAGASYEQYF	TGTGCCACCAGTGGGCTAGCGGGAGCCTCCTACGAGCAGTACTTC
many	-	TRBJ2-1	TRBV18	CASSPRRGLYNEQFF	TGTGCCAGCTCACCAAGGCGTGGACTTTACAATGAGCAGTTCTTC
many	-	TRBJ2-7	TRBV18	CASSPQGGEQYF	TGTGCCAGCTCACCACAGGGCGGCGAGCAGTACTTC
many	-	TRBJ2-5	TRBV7-8	CASSSSSDQETQYF	TGTGCCAGCAGCTCGTCTAGCGACCAAGAGACCCAGTACTTC
many	TRBD1	TRBJ2-7	TRBV6-2/TRBV6-3	CASSTDRASSYEQYF	TGTGCCAGCAGCACGGACAGGGCGAGCTCCTACGAGCAGTACTTC
once	-	TRBJ2-7	TRBV19	CASSFGHLTPYEQYF	TGTGCCAGTAGTTTCGGACACCTAACCCCATACGAGCAGTACTTC
-	TRBD1	TRBJ2-5	TRBV6-1	CATSPHGQGQETQYF	TGTGCCACCTCACCCCACGGACAGGGACAAGAGACCCAGTACTTC
many	-	TRBJ2-2	TRBV18	CASSPPKGELFF	TGTGCCAGCTCACCACCAAAGGGGGAGCTGTTTTTT
-	TRBD1	TRBJ2-7	TRBV4-1	CASSQVDRGRTEQYF	TGCGCCAGCAGCCAAGTCGACAGGGGGCGTACCGAGCAGTACTTC
many	-	TRBJ1-1	TRBV10-1	CASSVSVNTEAFF	TGCGCCAGCAGTGTGTCCGTGAACACTGAAGCTTTCTTT
-	-	TRBJ2-5	TRBV27	CASSHSTGSGETQYF	TGTGCCAGCAGTCACTCTACAGGGTCAGGAGAGACCCAGTACTTC
many	TRBD1	TRBJ2-1	TRBV11-2	CASSLVGQGYNEQFF	TGTGCCAGCAGCTTAGTAGGACAGGGCTACAATGAGCAGTTCTTC
-	TRBD2	TRBJ2-3	TRBV7-3	CASSLDSGRRFDTQYF	TGTGCCAGCAGCTTAGATAGCGGGAGGAGGTTTGATACGCAGTATTTT